This T cell receptor (beta chain) was found in a study of graft-versus-host responses after intestinal transplantation. About the research overall: Uniformly, recipients were administered anti-thymocyte globulin induction with subsequent tacrolimus and steroids for roughly three years.

CDR1 and CDR2 (germline): SQVTM, ANQGSEA. The V and J ends lost 4 bases and 5 bases respectively, with 20 bases between them. CDR3 length: 15 amino acids. Repertoires were generated with immunoSEQ multiplex PCR, while TCRdb's copy carries only in-frame clones and drops some. The data hold 6,500 to 10,000 clones, with 31% observed a single time. Study findings and constraints: Early declines in HvG clones that occurred post-transplant were associated with peak circulating GvH clone levels.

Co-plated with roughly 200,000 CFSE-labeled responder cells were roughly 200,000 irradiated, violet-dye-labeled stimulator cells. The authors sorted proliferating CFSE-low CD3+CD4+ and CD3+CD8+ responders after the reaction. This clonotype was obtained from a human patient who received an intestinal transplant. The specimen was alloreactive CD4+ T cells from a mixed lymphocyte reaction culture, collected before intestinal transplant. Subset: CFSE-low proliferating T cells sorted from approximately 6-day pre-transplant mixed lymphocyte reaction (GvH or HvG direction). The gene calls are TRBV29-1 and TRBJ2-5, with D maybe TRBD1 (6 bases). This CDR3 reads CSVGWAGVVQETQYF. The CDR3 DNA reads as TGCAGCGTTGGATGGGCAGGGGTTGTCCAGGAGACCCAGTACTTC.